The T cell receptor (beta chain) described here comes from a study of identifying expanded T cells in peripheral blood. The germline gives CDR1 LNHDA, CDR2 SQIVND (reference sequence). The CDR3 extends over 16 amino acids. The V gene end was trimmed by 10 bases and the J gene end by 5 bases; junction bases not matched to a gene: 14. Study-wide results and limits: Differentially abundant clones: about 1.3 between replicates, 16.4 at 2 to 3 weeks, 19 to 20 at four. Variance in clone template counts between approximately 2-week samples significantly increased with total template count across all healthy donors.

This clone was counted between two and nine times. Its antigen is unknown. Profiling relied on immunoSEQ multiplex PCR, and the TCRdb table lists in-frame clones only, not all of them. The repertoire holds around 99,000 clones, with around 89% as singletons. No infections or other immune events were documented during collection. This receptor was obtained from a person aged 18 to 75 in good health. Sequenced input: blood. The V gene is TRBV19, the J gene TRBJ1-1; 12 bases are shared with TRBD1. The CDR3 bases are TGTGCCACCCTCTCTCGGGGACAGGGGGCGAGGACTGAAGCTTTCTTT. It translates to CATLSRGQGARTEAFF.